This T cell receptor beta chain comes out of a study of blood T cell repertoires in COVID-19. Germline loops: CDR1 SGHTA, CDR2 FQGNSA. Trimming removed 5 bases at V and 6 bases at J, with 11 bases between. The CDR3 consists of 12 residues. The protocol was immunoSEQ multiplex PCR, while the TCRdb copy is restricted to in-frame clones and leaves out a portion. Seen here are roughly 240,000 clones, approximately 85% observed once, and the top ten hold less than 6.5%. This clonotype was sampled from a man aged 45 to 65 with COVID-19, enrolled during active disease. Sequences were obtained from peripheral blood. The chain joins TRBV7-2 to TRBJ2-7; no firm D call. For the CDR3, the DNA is TGTGCCAGCAGCCACCCGAGTCGCGAGCAGTACTTC. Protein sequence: CASSHPSREQYF.